A selection of T cell receptor beta chains follows, all from one sample in a study of cytomegalovirus exposure and HLA in healthy donors. Some clones are missing from TCRdb's copy, which holds only in-frame ones; the method was immunoSEQ multiplex PCR. This table has 110,000 or so clones, approximately 74% appearing once. The sample was PBMCs. Source of these receptors: a woman in her forties or fifties in good health and CMV-seropositive. Both conserved end residues are part of each CDR3. Fields, in order: V gene, clone size, J gene, CDR3 length, D gene, CDR3 protein, CDR3 DNA. A D gene is named only where the DNA matches it firmly. A row's size may be missing; if present it is once, few, many or a size class.

V gene: TRBV30
clone size: -
J gene: TRBJ1-2
CDR3 length: 15
D gene: TRBD1
CDR3 protein: CAWRTGTGALYGYTF
CDR3 DNA: TGTGCCTGGAGGACCGGGACAGGGGCTTTATATGGCTACACCTTC

V gene: TRBV5-1
clone size: -
J gene: TRBJ1-3
CDR3 length: 15
D gene: TRBD1
CDR3 protein: CATPSDRDSGNTIYF
CDR3 DNA: TGCGCCACTCCTTCCGACAGGGACTCTGGAAACACCATATATTTT

V gene: TRBV7-6
clone size: -
J gene: TRBJ2-7
CDR3 length: 16
D gene: TRBD2
CDR3 protein: CASTQSQGAGGGEQYF
CDR3 DNA: TGTGCCAGCACCCAGAGCCAGGGAGCGGGAGGAGGTGAGCAGTACTTC

V gene: TRBV30
clone size: -
J gene: TRBJ1-5
CDR3 length: 15
D gene: -
CDR3 protein: CAWSVGSASNQPQHF
CDR3 DNA: TGTGCCTGGAGTGTAGGCAGCGCTAGCAATCAGCCCCAGCATTTT

V gene: TRBV5-1
clone size: -
J gene: TRBJ1-4
CDR3 length: 18
D gene: TRBD1
CDR3 protein: CASSQGLRGQATNEKLFF
CDR3 DNA: TGCGCCAGCAGCCAAGGGTTGAGGGGGCAAGCAACTAATGAAAAACTGTTTTTT

V gene: TRBV11-2
clone size: -
J gene: TRBJ2-7
CDR3 length: 17
D gene: TRBD2
CDR3 protein: CASSLAKTSGIPYEQYF
CDR3 DNA: TGTGCCAGCAGCTTGGCCAAGACTAGCGGGATCCCCTACGAGCAGTACTTC

V gene: TRBV27
clone size: -
J gene: TRBJ2-7
CDR3 length: 13
D gene: TRBD1
CDR3 protein: CASVDREVGEQYF
CDR3 DNA: TGTGCCAGCGTAGACAGGGAAGTCGGCGAGCAGTACTTC

V gene: TRBV21-1
clone size: -
J gene: TRBJ1-5
CDR3 length: 16
D gene: -
CDR3 protein: CASSKNHIGSNQPQHF
CDR3 DNA: TGTGCCAGCAGCAAAAATCACATCGGGAGCAATCAGCCCCAGCATTTT

V gene: TRBV7-9
clone size: few
J gene: TRBJ2-7
CDR3 length: 14
D gene: -
CDR3 protein: CASSLVGGPDEQYF
CDR3 DNA: TGTGCCAGCAGCTTAGTCGGCGGGCCCGACGAGCAGTACTTC

V gene: TRBV29-1
clone size: once
J gene: TRBJ2-3
CDR3 length: 13
D gene: -
CDR3 protein: CSVVNIRTDTQYF
CDR3 DNA: TGCAGCGTTGTTAACATCAGAACAGATACGCAGTATTTT

V gene: TRBV5-8
clone size: -
J gene: TRBJ2-3
CDR3 length: 15
D gene: -
CDR3 protein: CASSLREDSTDTQYF
CDR3 DNA: TGTGCCAGCAGCCTAAGGGAGGACAGCACAGATACGCAGTATTTT

V gene: TRBV6-6
clone size: -
J gene: TRBJ2-2
CDR3 length: 15
D gene: TRBD2
CDR3 protein: CASRAGRTNTGELFF
CDR3 DNA: TGTGCCAGCAGAGCGGGACGCACAAACACCGGGGAGCTGTTTTTT

V gene: TRBV4-3
clone size: few
J gene: TRBJ1-1
CDR3 length: 16
D gene: -
CDR3 protein: CASSQVMGGGSTEAFF
CDR3 DNA: TGCGCCAGCAGCCAAGTTATGGGGGGAGGTAGCACTGAAGCTTTCTTT

V gene: TRBV6-5
clone size: -
J gene: TRBJ1-2
CDR3 length: 13
D gene: -
CDR3 protein: CASRIPGARGYTF
CDR3 DNA: TGTGCCAGCAGGATCCCAGGGGCGCGTGGCTACACCTTC

V gene: TRBV6-5
clone size: -
J gene: TRBJ1-1
CDR3 length: 15
D gene: -
CDR3 protein: CASSYMIPGGGEAFF
CDR3 DNA: TGTGCCAGCAGTTACATGATACCGGGAGGCGGTGAAGCTTTCTTT

V gene: TRBV6-1
clone size: -
J gene: TRBJ2-7
CDR3 length: 13
D gene: TRBD1
CDR3 protein: CASGEGTEWEQYF
CDR3 DNA: TGTGCCAGCGGGGAAGGGACAGAATGGGAGCAGTACTTC

V gene: TRBV18
clone size: -
J gene: TRBJ1-5
CDR3 length: 16
D gene: -
CDR3 protein: CASSPQWTVGRQPQHF
CDR3 DNA: TGTGCCAGCTCACCGCAGTGGACAGTGGGGCGACAGCCCCAGCATTTT

V gene: TRBV6-5
clone size: -
J gene: TRBJ2-5
CDR3 length: 12
D gene: -
CDR3 protein: CASSSYGQTQYF
CDR3 DNA: TGTGCCAGCAGTTCTTATGGGCAGACCCAGTACTTC

V gene: TRBV6-5
clone size: -
J gene: TRBJ1-5
CDR3 length: 13
D gene: -
CDR3 protein: CASSGQNNQPQHF
CDR3 DNA: TGTGCCAGCAGTGGACAGAACAATCAGCCCCAGCATTTT

V gene: TRBV10-3
clone size: -
J gene: TRBJ2-7
CDR3 length: 14
D gene: -
CDR3 protein: CAISESFGSYEQYF
CDR3 DNA: TGTGCCATCAGTGAGTCGTTCGGCTCCTACGAGCAGTACTTC

V gene: TRBV27
clone size: -
J gene: TRBJ1-2
CDR3 length: 14
D gene: TRBD1
CDR3 protein: CASSSQGAEDGYTF
CDR3 DNA: TGTGCCAGCAGTTCACAGGGGGCGGAAGATGGCTACACCTTC

V gene: TRBV7-3
clone size: -
J gene: TRBJ2-7
CDR3 length: 14
D gene: TRBD1
CDR3 protein: CASSSGTGRNEQYF
CDR3 DNA: TGTGCCAGCAGTTCCGGGACAGGGCGAAACGAGCAGTACTTC

V gene: TRBV18
clone size: few
J gene: TRBJ1-1
CDR3 length: 13
D gene: -
CDR3 protein: CASSMPLDSRPFF
CDR3 DNA: TGTGCCAGCTCTATGCCTCTCGACTCGCGGCCTTTCTTT

V gene: TRBV4-3
clone size: -
J gene: TRBJ2-2
CDR3 length: 18
D gene: TRBD2
CDR3 protein: CASSQQGLAGGAAGELFF
CDR3 DNA: TGCGCCAGCAGCCAACAAGGACTAGCGGGGGGAGCTGCCGGGGAGCTGTTTTTT

V gene: TRBV10-2
clone size: -
J gene: TRBJ2-7
CDR3 length: 14
D gene: -
CDR3 protein: CASSDLRFSYEQYF
CDR3 DNA: TGCGCCAGCAGTGATCTCAGGTTCTCCTACGAGCAGTACTTC

V gene: TRBV30
clone size: -
J gene: TRBJ1-5
CDR3 length: 13
D gene: -
CDR3 protein: CAWTAGANQPQHF
CDR3 DNA: TGTGCCTGGACCGCAGGGGCAAATCAGCCCCAGCATTTT

V gene: TRBV5-1
clone size: -
J gene: TRBJ1-2
CDR3 length: 16
D gene: -
CDR3 protein: CASSLGTAAGNYGYTF
CDR3 DNA: TGCGCCAGCAGCTTGGGGACGGCGGCGGGTAACTATGGCTACACCTTC

V gene: TRBV7-6
clone size: -
J gene: TRBJ2-7
CDR3 length: 14
D gene: TRBD1
CDR3 protein: CASSLGTGSYEQYF
CDR3 DNA: TGTGCCAGCAGCTTAGGGACAGGGTCCTACGAGCAGTACTTC

V gene: TRBV19
clone size: -
J gene: TRBJ1-1
CDR3 length: 16
D gene: -
CDR3 protein: CASSIGSGQGLPEAFF
CDR3 DNA: TGTGCCAGTAGTATCGGGTCTGGTCAGGGGTTGCCTGAAGCTTTCTTT

V gene: TRBV30
clone size: few
J gene: TRBJ2-7
CDR3 length: 13
D gene: TRBD2
CDR3 protein: CAWSLWGGYEQYF
CDR3 DNA: TGTGCCTGGAGTCTTTGGGGGGGCTACGAGCAGTACTTC

V gene: TRBV30
clone size: -
J gene: TRBJ2-1
CDR3 length: 16
D gene: TRBD2
CDR3 protein: CAWMVSGGAFYNEQFF
CDR3 DNA: TGTGCCTGGATGGTAAGCGGGGGGGCCTTCTACAATGAGCAGTTCTTC

V gene: TRBV4-2
clone size: -
J gene: TRBJ2-1
CDR3 length: 14
D gene: TRBD1
CDR3 protein: CASSPLGQYNEQFF
CDR3 DNA: TGTGCCAGCAGCCCCTTGGGACAGTACAATGAGCAGTTCTTC

V gene: TRBV5-1
clone size: -
J gene: TRBJ1-1
CDR3 length: 13
D gene: TRBD1
CDR3 protein: CASSLGGSSEAFF
CDR3 DNA: TGCGCCAGCAGTTTAGGGGGCTCTAGTGAAGCTTTCTTT

V gene: TRBV18
clone size: -
J gene: TRBJ2-1
CDR3 length: 16
D gene: -
CDR3 protein: CASSLTLSGSYNEQFF
CDR3 DNA: TGTGCCAGCTCTCTGACTCTCTCGGGATCCTACAATGAGCAGTTCTTC

V gene: TRBV10-3
clone size: -
J gene: TRBJ2-7
CDR3 length: 16
D gene: TRBD1
CDR3 protein: CAISASRGTGNYEQYF
CDR3 DNA: TGTGCCATCAGTGCCTCGCGGGGGACAGGGAACTACGAGCAGTACTTC

V gene: TRBV7-8
clone size: -
J gene: TRBJ1-2
CDR3 length: 14
D gene: -
CDR3 protein: CASSPLGSDYGYTF
CDR3 DNA: TGTGCCAGCAGCCCCCTGGGCAGTGACTATGGCTACACCTTC

V gene: TRBV7-9
clone size: -
J gene: TRBJ1-1
CDR3 length: 15
D gene: TRBD1
CDR3 protein: CASSLGQGGYTEAFF
CDR3 DNA: TGTGCCAGCAGCCTTGGACAGGGGGGTTACACTGAAGCTTTCTTT

V gene: TRBV6-5
clone size: -
J gene: TRBJ1-2
CDR3 length: 14
D gene: -
CDR3 protein: CASSPIREDYGYTF
CDR3 DNA: TGTGCCAGCAGTCCGATCAGGGAGGACTATGGCTACACCTTC

V gene: TRBV5-1
clone size: -
J gene: TRBJ2-5
CDR3 length: 13
D gene: -
CDR3 protein: CASSLAHQETQYF
CDR3 DNA: TGCGCCAGCAGCTTGGCTCACCAAGAGACCCAGTACTTC

V gene: TRBV7-2
clone size: -
J gene: TRBJ2-6
CDR3 length: 15
D gene: -
CDR3 protein: CASSPGGSGANVLTF
CDR3 DNA: TGTGCCAGCAGCCCCGGGGGCTCTGGGGCCAACGTCCTGACTTTC